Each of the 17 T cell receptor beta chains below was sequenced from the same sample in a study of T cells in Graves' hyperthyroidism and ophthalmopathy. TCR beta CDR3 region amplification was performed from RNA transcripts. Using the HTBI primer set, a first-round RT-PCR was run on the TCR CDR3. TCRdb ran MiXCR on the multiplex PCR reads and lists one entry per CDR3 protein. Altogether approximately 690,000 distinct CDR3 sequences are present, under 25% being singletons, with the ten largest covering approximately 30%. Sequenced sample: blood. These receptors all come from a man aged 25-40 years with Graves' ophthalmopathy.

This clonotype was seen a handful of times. In nucleotides, the CDR3 is TGTGCCTGGAGTGTACGCCGGACTAGCGGAACCACAGATACGCAGTATTTT. This codes for CAWSVRRTSGTTDTQYF. The chain links TRBV30 to TRBJ2-3; 10 bases are shared with TRBD2. The CDR3 length is 17 residues. V was pared by 0 bases and J by 2 bases, with 8 bases of the junction left unmatched. Looked up from germline, CDR1 is GTSNPN and CDR2 is SVGIG (reference sequence).

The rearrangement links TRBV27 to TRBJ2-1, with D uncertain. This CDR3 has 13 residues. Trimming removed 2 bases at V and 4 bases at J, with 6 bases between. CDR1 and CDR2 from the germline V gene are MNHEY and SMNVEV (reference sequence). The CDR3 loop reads CASSLSQYNEQFF. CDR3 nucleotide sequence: TGTGCCAGCAGTTTAAGCCAATACAATGAGCAGTTCTTC.

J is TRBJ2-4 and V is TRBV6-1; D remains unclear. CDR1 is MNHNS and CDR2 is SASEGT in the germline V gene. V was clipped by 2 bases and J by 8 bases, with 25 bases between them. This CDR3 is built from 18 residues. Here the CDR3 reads CASSESFAPGSKRDIQYF. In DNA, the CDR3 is TGTGCCAGCAGTGAATCTTTCGCACCTGGGTCGAAAAGGGACATTCAGTACTTC.

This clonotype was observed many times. CDR3 bases: TGCAGTGCTAGCCCCATTAGCGGGAGTAGCTACGAGCAGTACTTC. Protein sequence: CSASPISGSSYEQYF. The rearrangement uses TRBV20-1 and TRBJ2-7, with 9 bases matching TRBD2. With V trimmed by 3 bases and J by 3 bases, 9 bases remained unmatched. Germline lookup yields CDR1 DFQATT and CDR2 SNEGSKA (reference sequence). This CDR3 is 15 amino acids long.

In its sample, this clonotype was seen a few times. The CDR3, as DNA: TGTGCCAGCAGTTCGACTAGCGGGAGGTGGTCCTACAATGAGCAGTTCTTC. This sequence encodes CASSSTSGRWSYNEQFF. V gene TRBV28 combines with J gene TRBJ2-1, with 13 bases aligning to TRBD2. CDR3 length: 17 amino acids. Trimming removed 4 bases from V and 1 base from J; junction bases left unmatched: 4. CDR1 is MDHEN and CDR2 is SYDVKM in the germline V gene. Combining the CDR3 with reference TRBV28 and TRBJ2-1 gives the whole variable domain DVKVTQSSRYLVKRTGEKVFLECVQDMDHENMFWYRQDPGLGLRLIYFSYDVKMKEKGDIPEGYSVSREKKERFSLILESASTNQTSMYLCASSSTSGRWSYNEQFFGPGTRLTVL.

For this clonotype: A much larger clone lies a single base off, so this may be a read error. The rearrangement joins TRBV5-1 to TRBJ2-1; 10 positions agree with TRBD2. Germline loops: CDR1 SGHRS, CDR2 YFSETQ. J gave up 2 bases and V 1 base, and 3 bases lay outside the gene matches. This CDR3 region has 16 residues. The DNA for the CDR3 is TGCGCCAGCAGCTTGTCTAGCGGGAGTCCCTACAATGAGCAGTTCTTC. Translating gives CASSLSSGSPYNEQFF.

The CDR3 bases are TGTGCCAGCAGCTTAGAGTGGGGACTGACAGGGATGGAAGAGACCCAGTACTTC. Its protein product is CASSLEWGLTGMEETQYF. J is TRBJ2-5 and V is TRBV7-8, with D tentatively TRBD1 (7 bases). V lost 1 base, J lost 3 bases, and 21 bases lay in between. The CDR3 totals 18 residues. Per germline, CDR1 SGHVS and CDR2 FQNEAQ.

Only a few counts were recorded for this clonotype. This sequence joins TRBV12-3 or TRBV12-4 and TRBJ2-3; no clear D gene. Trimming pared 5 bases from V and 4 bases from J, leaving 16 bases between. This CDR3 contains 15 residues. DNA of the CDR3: TGTGCCAGCAGTCCAGGCCTTGCCTTGGCAGATACGCAGTATTTT. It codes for CASSPGLALADTQYF.

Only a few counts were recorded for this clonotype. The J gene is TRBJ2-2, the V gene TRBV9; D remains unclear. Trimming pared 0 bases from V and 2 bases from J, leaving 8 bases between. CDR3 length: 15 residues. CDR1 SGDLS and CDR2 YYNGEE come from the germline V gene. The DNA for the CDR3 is TGTGCCAGCAGCGTAGGTAACAGCAACACCGGGGAGCTGTTTTTT. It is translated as CASSVGNSNTGELFF. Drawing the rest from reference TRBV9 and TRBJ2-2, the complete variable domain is DSGVTQTPKHLITATGQRVTLRCSPRSGDLSVYWYQQSLDQGLQFLIQYYNGEERAKGNILERFSAQQFPDLHSELNLSSLELGDSALYFCASSVGNSNTGELFFGEGSRLTVL.

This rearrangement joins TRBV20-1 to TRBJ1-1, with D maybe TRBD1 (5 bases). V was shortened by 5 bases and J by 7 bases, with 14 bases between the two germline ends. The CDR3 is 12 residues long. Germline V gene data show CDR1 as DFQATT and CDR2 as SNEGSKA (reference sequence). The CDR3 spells CSASDGTDEAFF. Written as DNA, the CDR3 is TGCAGTGCTTCCGACGGGACCGATGAAGCTTTCTTT.

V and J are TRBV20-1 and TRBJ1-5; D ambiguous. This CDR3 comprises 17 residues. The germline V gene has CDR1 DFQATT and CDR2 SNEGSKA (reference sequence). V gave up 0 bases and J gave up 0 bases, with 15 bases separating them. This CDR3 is CSARERSGAYSNQPQHF. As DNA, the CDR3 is TGCAGTGCTAGAGAGCGGTCAGGAGCTTATAGCAATCAGCCCCAGCATTTT.

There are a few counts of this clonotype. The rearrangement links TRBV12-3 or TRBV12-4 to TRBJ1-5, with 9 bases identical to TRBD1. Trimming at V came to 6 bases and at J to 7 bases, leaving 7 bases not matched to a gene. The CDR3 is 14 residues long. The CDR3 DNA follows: TGTGCCAGCAGCCGGGACAGGGCGCGGCAGCCCCAGCATTTT. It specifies CASSRDRARQPQHF.

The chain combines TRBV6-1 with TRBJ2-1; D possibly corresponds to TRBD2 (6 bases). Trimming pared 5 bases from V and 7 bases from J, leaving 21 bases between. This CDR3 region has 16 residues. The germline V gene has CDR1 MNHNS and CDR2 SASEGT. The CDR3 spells CASSPGSTGVRNEQFF. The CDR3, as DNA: TGTGCCAGCAGTCCTGGCTCGACGGGAGTGCGAAATGAGCAGTTCTTC.

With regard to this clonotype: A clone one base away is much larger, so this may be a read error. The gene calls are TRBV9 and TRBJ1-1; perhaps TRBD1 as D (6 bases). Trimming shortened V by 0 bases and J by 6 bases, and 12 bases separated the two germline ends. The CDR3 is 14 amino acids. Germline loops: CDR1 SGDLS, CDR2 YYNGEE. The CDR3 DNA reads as TGTGCCAGCAGCGTAGGAGGGGGTGGGGCTGAAGCTTTCTTT. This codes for CASSVGGGGAEAFF. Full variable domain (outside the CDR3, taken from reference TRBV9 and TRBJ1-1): DSGVTQTPKHLITATGQRVTLRCSPRSGDLSVYWYQQSLDQGLQFLIQYYNGEERAKGNILERFSAQQFPDLHSELNLSSLELGDSALYFCASSVGGGGAEAFFGQGTRLTVV.

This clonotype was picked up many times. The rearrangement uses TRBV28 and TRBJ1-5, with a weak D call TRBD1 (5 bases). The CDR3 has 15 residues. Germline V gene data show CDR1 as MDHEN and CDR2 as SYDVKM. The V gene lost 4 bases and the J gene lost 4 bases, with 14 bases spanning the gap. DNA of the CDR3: TGTGCCAGCAGTTACCCCAGGGAGTGGAATCAGCCCCAGCATTTT. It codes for CASSYPREWNQPQHF.

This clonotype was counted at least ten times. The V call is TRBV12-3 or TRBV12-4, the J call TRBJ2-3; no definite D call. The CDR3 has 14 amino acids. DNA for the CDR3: TGTGCTACAAGCTACAGAAACCTAGGAGATACGCAGTATTTT. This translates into CATSYRNLGDTQYF.

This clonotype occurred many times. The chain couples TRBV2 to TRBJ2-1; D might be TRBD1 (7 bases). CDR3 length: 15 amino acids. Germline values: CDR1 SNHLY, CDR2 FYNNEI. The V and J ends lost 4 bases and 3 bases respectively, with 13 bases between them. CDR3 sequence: CASSGRQGGYNEQFF. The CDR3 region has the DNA TGTGCCAGCAGTGGTCGGCAGGGGGGCTACAATGAGCAGTTCTTC.